Reported below is one T cell receptor (beta chain). Possible read error: a much larger clone is one base away. This entry comes from a study of tumor-infiltrating lymphocytes in primary liver carcinoma. With a constant-region primer, TCR beta cDNA was made from around 520 ng of total RNA. Three nested multiplex PCR rounds, a slightly modified ARM-PCR, produced the libraries for TCR beta. The study ran its first two PCR rounds for approximately 11 cycles each, using TRBV1-TRBV30 forward primers and a C-beta reverse primer. TCRdb reanalysed the multiplex PCR reads using MiXCR and keeps one entry per CDR3 protein. The table includes 190,000 or so distinct CDR3 sequences, 65% detected once. In addition to blood RNA drawn from unsorted whole blood, germline DNA was extracted. The CDR3 has 13 amino acids. Germline V gene sequence: CDR1 SQVTM, CDR2 ANQGSEA.

This receptor was identified in a woman aged 55-69 years with primary liver carcinoma and hepatitis B virus infection. This chain uses TRBV29-1 with TRBJ2-5; D remains unclear. Sequenced input: peripheral blood. CDR3 residues: CSAELPAQETQYF. The CDR3 DNA reads TGCAGCGCTGAACTACCCGCGCAAGAGACCCAGTACTTC.